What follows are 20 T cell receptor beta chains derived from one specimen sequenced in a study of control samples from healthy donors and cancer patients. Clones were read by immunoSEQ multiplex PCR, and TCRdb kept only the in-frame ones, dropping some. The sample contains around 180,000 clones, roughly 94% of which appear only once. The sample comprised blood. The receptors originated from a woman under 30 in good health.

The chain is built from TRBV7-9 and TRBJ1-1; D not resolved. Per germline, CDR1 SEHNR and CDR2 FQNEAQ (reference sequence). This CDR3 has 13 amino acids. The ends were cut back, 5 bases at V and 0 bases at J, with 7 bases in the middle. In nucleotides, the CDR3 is TGTGCCAGCAGCGCGAAGATGAACACTGAAGCTTTCTTT. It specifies CASSAKMNTEAFF.

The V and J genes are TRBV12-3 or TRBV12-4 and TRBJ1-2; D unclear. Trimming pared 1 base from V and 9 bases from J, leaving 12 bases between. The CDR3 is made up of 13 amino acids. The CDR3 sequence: CASSLGDGGSYTF. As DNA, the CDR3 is TGTGCCAGCAGTTTAGGGGATGGAGGAAGCTACACCTTC.

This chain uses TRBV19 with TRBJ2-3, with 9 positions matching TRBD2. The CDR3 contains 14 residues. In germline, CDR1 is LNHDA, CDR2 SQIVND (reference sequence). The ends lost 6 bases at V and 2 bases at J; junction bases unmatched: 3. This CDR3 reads CASRPSGNTDTQYF. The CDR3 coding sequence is TGTGCCAGTAGACCTAGCGGGAACACAGATACGCAGTATTTT. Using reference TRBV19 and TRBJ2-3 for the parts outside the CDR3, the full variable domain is DGGITQSPKYLFRKEGQNVTLSCEQNLNHDAMYWYRQDPGQGLRLIYYSQIVNDFQKGDIAEGYSVSREKKESFPLTVTSAQKNPTAFYLCASRPSGNTDTQYFGPGTRLTVL.

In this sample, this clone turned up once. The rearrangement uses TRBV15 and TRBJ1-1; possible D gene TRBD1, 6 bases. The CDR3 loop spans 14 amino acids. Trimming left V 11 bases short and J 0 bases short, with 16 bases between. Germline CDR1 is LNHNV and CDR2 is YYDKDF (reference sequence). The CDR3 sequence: CAAQGGSVNTEAFF. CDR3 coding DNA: TGTGCCGCCCAAGGGGGGTCGGTGAACACTGAAGCTTTCTTT.

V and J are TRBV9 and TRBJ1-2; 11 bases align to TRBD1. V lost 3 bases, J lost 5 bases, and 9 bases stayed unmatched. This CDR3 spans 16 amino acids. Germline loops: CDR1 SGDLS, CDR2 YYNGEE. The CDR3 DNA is TGTGCCAGCAGCGGACGGCAAGGACAGGGGGCATATGGCTACACCTTC. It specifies CASSGRQGQGAYGYTF.

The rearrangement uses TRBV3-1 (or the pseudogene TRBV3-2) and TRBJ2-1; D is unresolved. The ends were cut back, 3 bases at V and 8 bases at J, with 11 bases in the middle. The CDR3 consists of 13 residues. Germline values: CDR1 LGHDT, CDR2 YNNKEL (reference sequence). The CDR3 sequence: CASSQPRYDEQFF. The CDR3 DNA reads TGTGCCAGCAGCCAGCCTAGGTACGATGAGCAGTTCTTC.

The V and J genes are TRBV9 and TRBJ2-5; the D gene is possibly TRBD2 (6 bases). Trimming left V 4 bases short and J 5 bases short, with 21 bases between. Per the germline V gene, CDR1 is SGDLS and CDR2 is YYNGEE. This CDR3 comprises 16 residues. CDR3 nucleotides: TGTGCCAGCAGCCCTGAGGGCGGGTTTGGAGGGGAGACCCAGTACTTC. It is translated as CASSPEGGFGGETQYF.

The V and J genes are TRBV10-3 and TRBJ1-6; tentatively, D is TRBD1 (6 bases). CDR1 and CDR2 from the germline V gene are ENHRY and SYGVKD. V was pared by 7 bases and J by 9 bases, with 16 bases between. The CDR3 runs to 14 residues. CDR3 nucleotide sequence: TGTGCCATCACCGGACAGCCTCAGGGTTCACCCCTCCACTTT. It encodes CAITGQPQGSPLHF.

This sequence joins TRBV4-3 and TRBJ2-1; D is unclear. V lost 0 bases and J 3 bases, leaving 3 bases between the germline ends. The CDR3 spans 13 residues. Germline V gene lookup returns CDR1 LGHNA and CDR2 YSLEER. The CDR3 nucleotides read TGCGCCAGCAGCCAAGACAGCTACAATGAGCAGTTCTTC. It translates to CASSQDSYNEQFF.

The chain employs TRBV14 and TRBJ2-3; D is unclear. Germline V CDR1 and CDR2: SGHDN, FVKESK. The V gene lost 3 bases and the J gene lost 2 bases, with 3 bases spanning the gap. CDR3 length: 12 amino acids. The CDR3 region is CASSHNTDTQYF. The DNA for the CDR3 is TGTGCCAGCAGCCACAACACAGATACGCAGTATTTT.

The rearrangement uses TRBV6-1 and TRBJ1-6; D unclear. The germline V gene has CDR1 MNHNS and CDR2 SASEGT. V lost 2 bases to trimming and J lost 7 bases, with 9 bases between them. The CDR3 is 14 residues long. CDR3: CASSEPWLNSPLHF. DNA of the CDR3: TGTGCCAGCAGTGAACCTTGGTTGAATTCACCCCTCCACTTT.

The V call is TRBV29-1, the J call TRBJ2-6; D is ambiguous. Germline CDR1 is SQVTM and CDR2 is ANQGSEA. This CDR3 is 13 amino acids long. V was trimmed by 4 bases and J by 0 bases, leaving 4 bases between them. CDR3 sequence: CSVVSSGANVLTF. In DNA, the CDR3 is TGCAGCGTTGTCAGCTCTGGGGCCAACGTCCTGACTTTC.

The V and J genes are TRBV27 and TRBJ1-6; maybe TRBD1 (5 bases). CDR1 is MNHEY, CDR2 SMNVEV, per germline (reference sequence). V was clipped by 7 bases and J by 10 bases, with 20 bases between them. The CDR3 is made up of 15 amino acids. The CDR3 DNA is TGTGCCAGCACCACGATCCCGGGGGGGAACTCACCCCTCCACTTT. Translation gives CASTTIPGGNSPLHF.

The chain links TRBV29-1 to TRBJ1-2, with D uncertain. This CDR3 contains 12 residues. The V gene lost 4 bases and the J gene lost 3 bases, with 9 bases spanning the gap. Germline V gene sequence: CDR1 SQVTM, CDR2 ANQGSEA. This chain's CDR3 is CSVATRDYGYTF. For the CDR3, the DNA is TGCAGCGTTGCCACCCGCGACTATGGCTACACCTTC.

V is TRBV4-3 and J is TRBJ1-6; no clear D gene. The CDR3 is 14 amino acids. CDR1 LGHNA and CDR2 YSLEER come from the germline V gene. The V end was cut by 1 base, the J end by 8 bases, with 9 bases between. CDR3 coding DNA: TGCGCCAGCAGCCAAGGAGAGTTGGATTCACCCCTCCACTTT. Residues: CASSQGELDSPLHF.

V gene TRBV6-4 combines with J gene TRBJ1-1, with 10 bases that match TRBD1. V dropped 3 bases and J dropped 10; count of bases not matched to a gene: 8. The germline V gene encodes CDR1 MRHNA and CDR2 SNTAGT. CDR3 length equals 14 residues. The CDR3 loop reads CASSEYGTGERAFF. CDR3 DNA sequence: TGTGCCAGCAGTGAGTACGGGACAGGGGAGAGAGCTTTCTTT.

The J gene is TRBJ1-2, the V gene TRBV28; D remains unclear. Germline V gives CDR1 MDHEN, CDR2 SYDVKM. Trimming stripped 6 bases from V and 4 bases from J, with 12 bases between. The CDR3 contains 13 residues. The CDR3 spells CASRGSAAYGYTF. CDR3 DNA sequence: TGTGCCAGCAGGGGGTCGGCAGCCTATGGCTACACCTTC.

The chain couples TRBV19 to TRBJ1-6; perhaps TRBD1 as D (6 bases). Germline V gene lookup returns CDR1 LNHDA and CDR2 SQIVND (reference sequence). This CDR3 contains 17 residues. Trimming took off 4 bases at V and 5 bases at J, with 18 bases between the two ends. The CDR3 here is CASSTMRRTEDNSPLHF. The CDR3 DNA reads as TGTGCCAGTAGTACAATGCGGCGGACAGAAGATAATTCACCCCTCCACTTT.

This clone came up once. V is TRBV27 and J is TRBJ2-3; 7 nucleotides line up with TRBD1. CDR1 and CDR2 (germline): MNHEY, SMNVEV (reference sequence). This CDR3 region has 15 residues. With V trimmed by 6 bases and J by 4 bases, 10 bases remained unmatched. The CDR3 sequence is CASRTGIPSPDTQYF. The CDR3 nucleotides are TGTGCCAGCAGGACAGGGATCCCATCCCCAGATACGCAGTATTTT.

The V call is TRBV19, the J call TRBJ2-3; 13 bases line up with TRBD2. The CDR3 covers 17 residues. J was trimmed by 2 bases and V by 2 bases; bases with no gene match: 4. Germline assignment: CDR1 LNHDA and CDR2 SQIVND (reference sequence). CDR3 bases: TGTGCCAGTAGTATAACGGGACTAGCGGGGTCCACAGATACGCAGTATTTT. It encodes CASSITGLAGSTDTQYF.